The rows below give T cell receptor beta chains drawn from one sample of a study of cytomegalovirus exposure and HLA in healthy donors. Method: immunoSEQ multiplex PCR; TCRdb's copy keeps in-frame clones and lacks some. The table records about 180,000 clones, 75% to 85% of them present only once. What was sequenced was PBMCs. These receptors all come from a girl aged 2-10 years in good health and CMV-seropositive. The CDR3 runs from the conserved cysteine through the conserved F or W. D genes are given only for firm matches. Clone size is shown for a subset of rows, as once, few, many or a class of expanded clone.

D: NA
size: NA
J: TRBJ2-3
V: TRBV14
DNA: TGTGCCAGCAGCCAAGCAGTCGGGGGTCCTAGCACAGATACGCAGTATTTT
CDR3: CASSQAVGGPSTDTQYF

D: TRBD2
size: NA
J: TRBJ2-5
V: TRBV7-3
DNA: TGTGCCAGCAGCTTACTTAGCGGGGTAAACCAAGAGACCCAGTACTTC
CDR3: CASSLLSGVNQETQYF

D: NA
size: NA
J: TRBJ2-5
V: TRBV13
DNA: TGTGCCAGCAGCTTAGAAAGAGGGGACTGGATGGAGACCCAGTACTTC
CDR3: CASSLERGDWMETQYF

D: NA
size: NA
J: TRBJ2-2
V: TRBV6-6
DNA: TGTGCCAGCAAGAGACTCGGACAGTACACCGGGGAGCTGTTTTTT
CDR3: CASKRLGQYTGELFF

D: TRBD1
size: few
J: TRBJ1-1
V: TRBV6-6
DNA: TGTGCCAGCTACAGGAACAGGGGGCCTCTTACTGAAGCTTTCTTT
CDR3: CASYRNRGPLTEAFF

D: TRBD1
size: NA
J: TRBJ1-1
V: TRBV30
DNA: TGTGCCTACGGGACAGGGGGCGCGAACACTGAAGCTTTCTTT
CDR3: CAYGTGGANTEAFF

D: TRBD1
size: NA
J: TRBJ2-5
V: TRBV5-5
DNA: TGTGCCAGCAGCACCCCGGGACAGGGGATGTCCCAGTACTTC
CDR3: CASSTPGQGMSQYF

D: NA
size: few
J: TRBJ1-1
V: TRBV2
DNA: TGTGCCAGCAGTGAAAGAACAGCGAACACTGAAGCTTTCTTT
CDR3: CASSERTANTEAFF

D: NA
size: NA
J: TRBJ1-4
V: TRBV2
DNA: TGTGCCAGAAGGTCGGCAGGGTCCAATGAAAAACTGTTTTTT
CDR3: CARRSAGSNEKLFF

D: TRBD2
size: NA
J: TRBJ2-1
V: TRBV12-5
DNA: TGTGCTAGTGGTTTGACATCCGGACTAGCGTACGGTAGAGAAAATGAGCAGTTCTTC
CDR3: CASGLTSGLAYGRENEQFF

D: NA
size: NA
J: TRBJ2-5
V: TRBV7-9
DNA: TGTGCCAGCAGCCCCGCTCAGGGCCTCCAAGAGACCCAGTACTTC
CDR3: CASSPAQGLQETQYF

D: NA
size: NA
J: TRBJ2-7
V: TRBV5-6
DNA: TGTGCCAGCAGCTTTGAGCGATTCTCCTACGAGCAGTACTTC
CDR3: CASSFERFSYEQYF

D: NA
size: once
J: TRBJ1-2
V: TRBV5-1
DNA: TGCGCCAGCAGCCCAGCCAGGACAGACTACTATGGCTACACCTTC
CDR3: CASSPARTDYYGYTF

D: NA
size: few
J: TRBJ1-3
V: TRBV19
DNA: TGTGCCAGTAGGGACAGAACTGGAAACACCATATATTTT
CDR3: CASRDRTGNTIYF

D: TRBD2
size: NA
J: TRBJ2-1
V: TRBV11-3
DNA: TGTGCCAGCAGACGAATACCGGGACTAGCGGCTAATGAGCAGTTCTTC
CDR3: CASRRIPGLAANEQFF

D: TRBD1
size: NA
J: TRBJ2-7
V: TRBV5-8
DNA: TGTGCCAGCAGCTTCTCTGACAGGGGAACGTACGAGCAGTACTTC
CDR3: CASSFSDRGTYEQYF

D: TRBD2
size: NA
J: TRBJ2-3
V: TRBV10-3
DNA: TGTGCCATCGGTCGACTAGCGGGGGGCGGGGGAGATACGCAGTATTTT
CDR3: CAIGRLAGGGGDTQYF

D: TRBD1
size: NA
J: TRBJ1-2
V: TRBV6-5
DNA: TGTGCCAGCAGCTCTCTGGACAGGGCGAATTGGGGCTACACCTTC
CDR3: CASSSLDRANWGYTF

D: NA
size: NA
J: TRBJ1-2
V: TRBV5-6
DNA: TGTGCCAGCAGCCTTTGGGGGCCGGGCGGCTACACCTTC
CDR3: CASSLWGPGGYTF

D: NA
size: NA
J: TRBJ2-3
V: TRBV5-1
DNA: TGCGCCAGCAGCTTGGCGGAGAGCACAGATACGCAGTATTTT
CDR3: CASSLAESTDTQYF

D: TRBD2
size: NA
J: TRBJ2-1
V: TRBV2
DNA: TGTGCCAGCAGGGAGGGGACTAGCGGGTCCTACAATGAGCAGTTCTTC
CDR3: CASREGTSGSYNEQFF

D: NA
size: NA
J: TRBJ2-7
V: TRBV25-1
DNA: TGTGCCAGCAGTTTGAGCTCTTACGAGCAGTACTTC
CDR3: CASSLSSYEQYF

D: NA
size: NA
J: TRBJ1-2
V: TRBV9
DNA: TGTGCCAGCAGCCTCTCCGTGGGGGGAGGCTACACCTTC
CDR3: CASSLSVGGGYTF

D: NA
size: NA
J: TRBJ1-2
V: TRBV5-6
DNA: TGTGCCAGCAGGACGCGGGGGACGCCATCCTATGGCTACACCTTC
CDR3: CASRTRGTPSYGYTF

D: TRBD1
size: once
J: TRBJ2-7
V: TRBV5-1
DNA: TGCGCCAGCAGCCAGGACCCCGGGACAGACGAGCAGTACTTC
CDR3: CASSQDPGTDEQYF

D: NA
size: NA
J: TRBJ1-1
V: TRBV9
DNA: TGTGCCAGCAGCGTGGGGCGTAACACTGAAGCTTTCTTT
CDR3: CASSVGRNTEAFF